Below are 29 T cell receptor beta chains sequenced from a single sample in a study of T cell repertoires in cytomegalovirus infection. TCRdb re-called the reads with MiXCR, one entry per CDR3 protein. The sample lists nearly 450,000 distinct CDR3 sequences, approximately 30% occurring once. The sample was PBMCs. These receptors originate from a human donor in good health (CMV status not recorded). Some clones in this sample may be carry-over from other donors' samples.

The sample holds a few counts of this clonotype. The V gene is TRBV12-3 or TRBV12-4, the J gene TRBJ2-7, with D perhaps given as TRBD1 or TRBD2 (5 bases each). The CDR3 is made up of 14 amino acids. The V and J ends lost 1 base and 0 bases respectively, with 7 bases between them. The CDR3 here is CASSLDGASYEQYF. CDR3 sequence (DNA): TGTGCCAGCAGTTTAGACGGGGCCTCCTACGAGCAGTACTTC.

Comments on this clonotype: Compared with germline, one end of the junction differs, possibly owing to a read error. The chain uses TRBV28 and TRBJ2-3, with TRBD1 matching 7 bases. The germline gives CDR1 MDHEN, CDR2 SYDVKM. The CDR3 extends over 17 amino acids. CDR3 amino acids: CASGHATGSILTDAQYF. The CDR3 coding sequence is TGTGCCAGCGGCCACGCGACAGGGTCAATCCTAACAGATGCGCAGTATTTT.

V is TRBV4-1 and J is TRBJ1-6, with D possibly TRBD1 on 6 matching bases. V was pared by 1 base and J by 4 bases, with 11 bases between. Germline CDR1 is MGHRA and CDR2 is YSYEKL. The CDR3 is 16 amino acids. The CDR3: CASSQGSGTYNSPLHF. Written as DNA, the CDR3 is TGCGCCAGCAGCCAAGGATCAGGGACATATAATTCACCCCTCCACTTT.

The chain couples TRBV6-6 to TRBJ2-5; D gene ambiguous. Trimming shortened V by 0 bases and J by 7 bases, and 6 bases separated the two germline ends. Germline V gene sequence: CDR1 MNHNY, CDR2 SVGAGI (reference sequence). This CDR3 is built from 12 residues. This CDR3 reads CASSYSWATQYF. For the CDR3, the DNA is TGTGCCAGCAGTTACTCTTGGGCGACCCAGTACTTC.

The V call is TRBV12-3 or TRBV12-4, the J call TRBJ1-1; 7 bases fit TRBD1. The CDR3 sequence is 16 residues long. The J segment lost 5 bases and the V segment lost 3 bases, leaving 12 bases of the junction unmatched. The CDR3 is CASSFAAGRGNTEAFF. In DNA, the CDR3 is TGTGCCAGCAGTTTTGCCGCTGGCAGGGGGAATACTGAAGCTTTCTTT.

This clonotype was counted between two and nine times. The gene calls are TRBV12-3 or TRBV12-4 and TRBJ2-5; D perhaps matches TRBD1 (5 bases). CDR3 size: 16 residues. The V end was cut by 5 bases, the J end by 4 bases, with 20 bases between. In DNA form, the CDR3 reads TGTGCCAGCAGTAGCCCGACAGCATTCCCCCCAGAGACCCAGTACTTC. This translates into CASSSPTAFPPETQYF.

This clonotype was seen a handful of times. The chain employs TRBV7-9 and TRBJ2-2; D is ambiguous. CDR3 size: 11 residues. The germline V and J ends were trimmed by 7 bases and 7 bases, with 7 bases remaining between them. CDR1 SEHNR and CDR2 FQNEAQ come from the germline V gene (reference sequence). This CDR3 reads CASNAVGELFF. The CDR3 coding sequence is TGTGCCAGCAACGCGGTCGGGGAGCTGTTTTTT.

The chain recombines TRBV5-1 with TRBJ1-2; D is unclear. From germline, CDR1 is SGHRS and CDR2 YFSETQ. There are 13 residues in the CDR3. Trimming removed 4 bases at V and 1 base at J, with 8 bases between. CDR3 DNA: TGCGCCAGCAGCACCGAGGGTAACTATGGCTACACCTTC. This gives the protein CASSTEGNYGYTF.

The genes are TRBV5-1 and TRBJ2-3; TRBD2 agrees at 10 bases. The V gene end was trimmed by 5 bases and the J gene end by 3 bases; junction bases not matched to a gene: 6. This CDR3 is built from 15 residues. Germline CDR1 and CDR2: SGHRS and YFSETQ. CDR3 bases: TGCGCCAGCAGGCCTCTAGCGGGGGAGACAGATACGCAGTATTTT. This encodes CASRPLAGETDTQYF.

The CDR3 DNA sequence: TGTGCCATCAGTGACGGGGGAGGTACGCAGTATTTT. It specifies CAISDGGGTQYF. V is TRBV10-3 and J is TRBJ2-3, with D perhaps matching TRBD2 (6 bases). The germline V gene has CDR1 ENHRY and CDR2 SYGVKD. The CDR3 loop spans 12 amino acids. Trimming cost V 3 bases and J 8 bases, with 9 bases left between them.

In this sample, this clonotype turned up many times. The gene calls are TRBV7-9 and TRBJ2-2; tentatively, D is TRBD2 (6 bases). CDR1 SEHNR and CDR2 FQNEAQ come from the germline V gene (reference sequence). The CDR3 is 16 amino acids. V gave up 6 bases and J gave up 7 bases, with 21 bases separating them. The CDR3 sequence: CASSLSAGKVGGELFF. The CDR3 coding sequence is TGTGCCAGCAGTCTCTCGGCGGGGAAAGTTGGCGGGGAGCTGTTTTTT.

The chain is built from TRBV27 and TRBJ1-1; D gene uncertain. This CDR3 is built from 15 residues. Germline V gene sequence: CDR1 MNHEY, CDR2 SMNVEV (reference sequence). Trimming left V 5 bases short and J 4 bases short, with 17 bases between. CDR3 coding DNA: TGTGCCAGCAGTGAACGGGAGAGAGATTCCACTGAAGCTTTCTTT. This encodes CASSERERDSTEAFF.

The chain links TRBV4-3 to TRBJ1-3; no reliable D call. The CDR3 is 13 residues long. Germline CDR1 and CDR2: LGHNA and YSLEER. V was pared by 4 bases and J by 4 bases, with 8 bases between. Here the CDR3 reads CASSLHQGNTIYF. The CDR3, as DNA: TGCGCCAGCAGCCTTCACCAAGGAAACACCATATATTTT.

This rearrangement joins TRBV7-2 to TRBJ1-2; D is undetermined. In germline, CDR1 is SGHTA, CDR2 FQGNSA. V gave up 2 bases and J gave up 3 bases, with 10 bases separating them. This CDR3 spans 14 amino acids. The CDR3 loop is CASSLFDGYYGYTF. CDR3 DNA: TGTGCCAGCAGCTTATTTGACGGCTACTATGGCTACACCTTC.

This clonotype has just a few counts. This rearrangement joins TRBV12-3 or TRBV12-4 to TRBJ1-5; D gene uncertain. Deletions cut 1 base from V and 7 bases from J, with 11 bases between. The CDR3 has 14 residues. CDR3 sequence reads: CASSLGRVGQPQHF. The CDR3 coding sequence is TGTGCCAGCAGTTTAGGTCGAGTGGGGCAGCCCCAGCATTTT.

The chain is built from TRBV28 and TRBJ1-5; the D gene is possibly TRBD1 (6 bases). Germline-derived CDR1 and CDR2 are MDHEN and SYDVKM. The V gene lost 2 bases and the J gene lost 3 bases, with 11 bases spanning the gap. The CDR3 consists of 15 residues. CDR3 in amino acids: CASSLEDSTNQPQHF. The CDR3 nucleotides read TGTGCCAGCAGTTTAGAGGACAGTACCAATCAGCCCCAGCATTTT.

On this clonotype: A much larger clone differs by one base, so this may be a read error. The chain links TRBV12-3 or TRBV12-4 to TRBJ1-1; D unresolved. This CDR3 has 11 residues. Trimming removed 5 bases from V and 2 bases from J, with 3 bases in between. The CDR3 nucleotides read TGTGCCAGCAGTGCTAACACTGAAGCTTTCTTT. This sequence encodes CASSANTEAFF.

This clonotype was picked up a small number of times. This chain uses TRBV5-1 with TRBJ2-3; D is perhaps TRBD1 (6 bases). The CDR3 has 15 amino acids. Trimming removed 6 bases from V and 2 bases from J, with 16 bases in between. Germline loops: CDR1 SGHRS, CDR2 YFSETQ. The CDR3 is CASTSTGHYTDTQYF. CDR3 nucleotides: TGCGCCAGCACCTCGACGGGACACTACACAGATACGCAGTATTTT.

In its sample, this clonotype was seen a few times. The genes are TRBV6-2 or TRBV6-3 and TRBJ2-1; 8 positions agree with TRBD1. The CDR3 covers 17 residues. Germline values: CDR1 MNHEY, CDR2 SVGEGT. V was clipped by 5 bases and J by 3 bases; unmatched bases: 12. For the CDR3, the DNA is TGTGCCAGCAGTATCACGGATGGGACAGGAGTCTACAATGAGCAGTTCTTC. Protein sequence: CASSITDGTGVYNEQFF.

The chain is built from TRBV6-1 and TRBJ1-3; D not resolved. Trimming shortened V by 7 bases and J by 2 bases, and 15 bases separated the two germline ends. This CDR3 comprises 15 residues. Germline CDR1 is MNHNS and CDR2 is SASEGT. The CDR3: CASTTGSSPGNTIYF. In DNA, the CDR3 is TGTGCCAGCACGACCGGCAGCTCCCCTGGAAACACCATATATTTT.

This clonotype was seen a few times. The rearrangement links TRBV4-1 to TRBJ1-6, with 7 bases fitting TRBD1. Per the germline V gene, CDR1 is MGHRA and CDR2 is YSYEKL. Losses at the gene ends were 3 bases for V and 7 bases for J; bases not matched to a gene: 3. The CDR3 contains 14 residues. CDR3 in DNA: TGCGCCAGCAGCCATACAGGGGCCAATTCACCCCTCCACTTT. This translates into CASSHTGANSPLHF.

The chain combines TRBV18 with TRBJ1-2, with 8 bases lining up with TRBD1. Per germline, CDR1 KGHSH and CDR2 LQKENI. The V segment lost 0 bases and the J segment 6 bases; nucleotides outside the gene matches: 9. The CDR3 covers 16 residues. The DNA for the CDR3 is TGTGCCAGCTCACCACCGTGGACAGGGTATAAGGATGGCTACACCTTC. It translates to CASSPPWTGYKDGYTF.

Of note for this clonotype: The CDR3 ends on some other residue instead of the conserved phenylalanine or tryptophan, so this is likely a read error. It is unclear where the CDR3 begins or ends on the DNA, so no DNA is shown, and the CDR3 is as TCRdb lists it. J is TRBJ2-3 and V is TRBV5-4; the listed D gene, TRBD2, was not tested against the DNA. Germline V lookup: CDR1 SGHNT, CDR2 YYREEE (reference sequence). The CDR3 length is 16 residues, termini included. The CDR3 here is CASSPSSSGGIYTESC.

The chain joins TRBV4-1 to TRBJ2-7, with D unclear. This CDR3 has 15 amino acids. Germline V gives CDR1 MGHRA, CDR2 YSYEKL. V lost 1 base and J lost 3, with 13 bases in between. CDR3 bases: TGCGCCAGCAGCCAAGGGGTAGCCGTGAGCTACGAGCAGTACTTC. Its translation is CASSQGVAVSYEQYF.

The V gene is TRBV19, the J gene TRBJ1-2; 9 nucleotides align to TRBD1. V lost 6 bases to trimming and J lost 8 bases; unmatched junction nucleotides: 10. This CDR3 contains 14 residues. CDR1 is LNHDA and CDR2 is SQIVND in the germline V gene (reference sequence). CDR3 nucleotide sequence: TGTGCCAGTAGAGACCCGGGACAGGGAAGCGGCTACACCTTC. This gives the protein CASRDPGQGSGYTF.

The genes are TRBV28 and TRBJ1-2; unclear D gene. With 4 bases removed from V and 2 bases from J, the gap between germline ends came to 8 bases. This CDR3 is 13 amino acids long. CDR1 and CDR2 from the germline V gene are MDHEN and SYDVKM. The CDR3 reads CASSSPPNYGYTF. CDR3 bases: TGTGCCAGCAGTTCTCCACCCAACTATGGCTACACCTTC.

The V and J genes are TRBV18 and TRBJ1-2, with no clear D. CDR3 length: 16 amino acids. Germline loops: CDR1 KGHSH, CDR2 LQKENI. The V gene lost 2 bases and the J gene lost 4 bases, with 17 bases spanning the gap. The CDR3 sequence is CASSPGNRARTYGYTF. CDR3 coding DNA: TGTGCCAGCTCACCAGGGAACAGAGCGAGAACCTATGGCTACACCTTC.

The sample holds a few counts of this clonotype. This chain joins TRBV12-3 or TRBV12-4 and TRBJ2-7; TRBD1 might be the D (6 bases). Trimming took off 5 bases at V and 5 bases at J, with 22 bases between the two ends. The CDR3 extends over 16 amino acids. CDR3 nucleotides: TGTGCCAGCAGTCTTAGTCTCCGGGACACCCTGGACGAGCAGTACTTC. Its protein is CASSLSLRDTLDEQYF.

A few counts support this clonotype. The chain joins TRBV4-3 to TRBJ2-5; the D call may be TRBD1 or TRBD2 (5 bases each). CDR3 length: 16 residues. Trimming pared 0 bases from V and 5 bases from J, leaving 16 bases between. Germline values: CDR1 LGHNA, CDR2 YSLEER. Written as DNA, the CDR3 is TGCGCCAGCAGCCAAGAAGCGTCAGGGAGTGGGGAGACCCAGTACTTC. It is translated as CASSQEASGSGETQYF.